Shown below are 4 T cell receptor beta chains from a single sample sequenced in a study of shared clonotypes between healthy human individuals. Assay used: immunoSEQ multiplex PCR; TCRdb lists only in-frame clones, some missing. Of 2 million to 3 million clones in the sample, approximately 93% were seen once. The sample was naive CD4+ T cells from PBMCs. The sample's subset: CD45RA+ positively selected. The receptors derive from a man younger than 30 in good health. Some clones in this sample may be carry-over from other donors' samples.

In this sample, this clone turned up once. The CDR3 coding sequence is TGTGCCAGCAGCTTGGTGACTAGCGGGAGGGGAACCGGGGAGCTGTTTTTT. Translating gives CASSLVTSGRGTGELFF. This chain connects TRBV5-6 to TRBJ2-2; 14 positions agree with TRBD2. The CDR3 is 17 residues long. CDR1 and CDR2 from the germline V gene are SGHDT and YYEEEE. V lost 0 bases to trimming and J lost 5 bases; unmatched junction nucleotides: 3. The entire variable domain, with the rest obtained from reference TRBV5-6 and TRBJ2-2, is as follows: DAGVTQSPTHLIKTRGQQVTLRCSPKSGHDTVSWYQQALGQGPQFIFQYYEEEERQRGNFPDRFSGHQFPNYSSELNVNALLLGDSALYLCASSLVTSGRGTGELFFGEGSRLTVL.

Only a few counts were recorded for this clone. The CDR3 here is CASREQGREEFF. The DNA for the CDR3 is TGTGCCAGCAGAGAACAGGGAAGGGAGGAGTTCTTT. The gene calls are TRBV28 and TRBJ1-1; possible D gene TRBD1, 6 bases. The CDR3 spans 12 residues. Trimming pared 6 bases from V and 14 bases from J, leaving 19 bases between. Germline V CDR1 and CDR2: MDHEN, SYDVKM.

J is TRBJ1-1 and V is TRBV10-3, with D maybe TRBD1 (5 bases). The CDR3 has 16 amino acids. The V gene lost 7 bases and the J gene lost 0 bases, with 18 bases spanning the gap. In germline, CDR1 is ENHRY, CDR2 SYGVKD. The CDR3 DNA sequence: TGTGCCATCACCCCCCGTACCGGGACTGTGAACACTGAAGCTTTCTTT. It specifies CAITPRTGTVNTEAFF.

This clone came up once. J is TRBJ2-1 and V is TRBV5-4; 15 nucleotides match TRBD2. The CDR3 length is 15 residues. J lost 7 bases, V lost 2 bases, and 1 base had no gene match. The germline CDR1 and CDR2 sequences are SGHNT and YYREEE (reference sequence). In DNA form, the CDR3 reads TGTGCCAGCAGCTTTGGACTAGCGGGAGGGAATGAGCAGTTCTTC. Amino acid sequence: CASSFGLAGGNEQFF. The complete variable domain, with remaining parts taken from reference TRBV5-4 and TRBJ2-1, reads ETGVTQSPTHLIKTRGQQVTLRCSSQSGHNTVSWYQQALGQGPQFIFQYYREEENGRGNFPPRFSGLQFPNYSSELNVNALELDDSALYLCASSFGLAGGNEQFFGPGTRLTVL.